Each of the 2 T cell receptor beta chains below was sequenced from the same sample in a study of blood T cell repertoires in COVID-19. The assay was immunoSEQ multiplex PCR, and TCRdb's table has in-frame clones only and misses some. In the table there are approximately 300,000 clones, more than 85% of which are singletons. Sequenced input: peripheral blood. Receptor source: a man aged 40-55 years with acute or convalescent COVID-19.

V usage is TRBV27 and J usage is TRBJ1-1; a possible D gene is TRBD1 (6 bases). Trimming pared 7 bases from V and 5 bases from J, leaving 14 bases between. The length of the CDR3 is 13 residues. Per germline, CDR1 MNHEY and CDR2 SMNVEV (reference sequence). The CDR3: CASNKQGWTEAFF. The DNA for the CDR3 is TGTGCCAGCAACAAACAGGGTTGGACTGAAGCTTTCTTT.

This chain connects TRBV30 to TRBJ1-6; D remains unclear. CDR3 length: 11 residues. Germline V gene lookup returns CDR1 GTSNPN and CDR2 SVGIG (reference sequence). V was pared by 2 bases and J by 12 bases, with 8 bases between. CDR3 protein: CAWSPGLPLHF. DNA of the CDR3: TGTGCCTGGAGTCCCGGGTTACCCCTCCACTTT.